Presented here are 13 T cell receptor beta chains from one specimen sequenced in a study of cytomegalovirus exposure and HLA in healthy donors. Vbeta (60) and Jbeta (13) primers were used in the PCR. Libraries were prepared by immunoSEQ multiplex PCR; TCRdb keeps only in-frame clonotypes and omits some of them. The sample includes about 180,000 clones, around 80% of them seen just once. The sequenced sample was PBMCs. These receptors were obtained from a girl between 5 and 17 years old in good health and CMV-seropositive.

V is TRBV5-1 and J is TRBJ2-5; 9 bases fit TRBD2. Germline loops: CDR1 SGHRS, CDR2 YFSETQ. The CDR3 sequence is 16 residues long. With 4 bases clipped from V and 4 bases from J, the junction kept 11 bases outside the gene matches. The CDR3: CASSRGAGGTGETQYF. The DNA for the CDR3 is TGCGCCAGCAGCCGGGGGGCGGGAGGGACCGGAGAGACCCAGTACTTC.

The J gene is TRBJ2-3, the V gene TRBV6-1; 13 positions match TRBD2. V was clipped by 2 bases and J by 1 base; unmatched bases: 12. The CDR3 sequence is 20 residues long. The germline V gene has CDR1 MNHNS and CDR2 SASEGT. The CDR3 here is CASSEPTSWTSGSGTDTQYF. Here the CDR3 DNA reads TGTGCCAGCAGTGAACCGACTTCATGGACTAGCGGGAGTGGCACAGATACGCAGTATTTT.

The chain carries TRBV6-6 and TRBJ1-2; D unresolved. Trimming shortened V by 2 bases and J by 4 bases, and 5 bases separated the two germline ends. This CDR3 is built from 12 residues. Germline-derived CDR1 and CDR2 are MNHNY and SVGAGI (reference sequence). The CDR3, as DNA: TGTGCCAGCAGTTACCAGGCCTATGGCTACACCTTC. This gives the protein CASSYQAYGYTF.

The J gene is TRBJ1-3, the V gene TRBV30; tentatively, D is TRBD1 (6 bases). Germline V CDR1 and CDR2: GTSNPN, SVGIG (reference sequence). CDR3 length equals 14 residues. V lost 0 bases to trimming and J lost 3 bases, with 9 bases between them. The CDR3, as DNA: TGTGCCTGGAGTGTGTCAGGGGTTGGAAACACCATATATTTT. Its translation is CAWSVSGVGNTIYF.

The CDR3 DNA is TGTGCCAGCAGTGACGGCGGGTCTTCCTACGAGCAGTACTTC. Translated, it gives CASSDGGSSYEQYF. This chain connects TRBV6-1 to TRBJ2-7, with D possibly matching TRBD2 (5 bases). V was pared by 3 bases and J by 1 base, with 10 bases between. The germline V gene has CDR1 MNHNS and CDR2 SASEGT. The CDR3 totals 14 residues.

This sequence joins TRBV6-5 and TRBJ2-5, with 9 positions matching TRBD2. The CDR3 spans 15 residues. Trimming cost V 5 bases and J 0 bases; bases outside gene matches: 4. Germline assignment: CDR1 MNHEY and CDR2 SVGAGI. The CDR3 DNA reads TGTGCCAGCAGTCCCCGGACTAGCGACCAAGAGACCCAGTACTTC. It specifies CASSPRTSDQETQYF.

The genes are TRBV7-9 and TRBJ2-7; 11 nucleotides align to TRBD2. The CDR3 sequence is 15 residues long. In germline, CDR1 is SEHNR, CDR2 FQNEAQ (reference sequence). Losses at the gene ends were 4 bases for V and 4 bases for J; bases not matched to a gene: 6. CDR3 bases: TGTGCCAGCAGCTCCACTAGCGGGAGATTTTACGAGCAGTACTTC. This sequence encodes CASSSTSGRFYEQYF.

Concerning this clone: It is likely a read error, because the conserved phenylalanine at the end of the CDR3 is missing. V is TRBV9 and J is TRBJ1-2, with a possible D match to TRBD1 (6 bases). This CDR3 has 16 residues. V was clipped by 0 bases and J by 2 bases, with 14 bases between them. Germline lookup yields CDR1 SGDLS and CDR2 YYNGEE. This CDR3 is CASSVGVGQINYGYTV. The CDR3 bases are TGTGCCAGCAGCGTAGGGGTCGGACAGATCAACTATGGCTACACCGTC.

There are a few counts of this clone. The chain links TRBV6-6 to TRBJ1-1; 7 bases line up with TRBD1. The CDR3 consists of 14 residues. Unmatched junction bases numbered 5, after V lost 6 bases and J lost 1 base. Germline V gives CDR1 MNHNY, CDR2 SVGAGI (reference sequence). The CDR3 DNA sequence: TGTGCCAGCAGGACAGGGAACACGAACACTGAAGCTTTCTTT. The encoded protein is CASRTGNTNTEAFF.

The CDR3 here is CASSSGQAYNTEAFF. CDR3 nucleotide sequence: TGTGCCAGCAGCTCTGGACAGGCCTACAACACTGAAGCTTTCTTT. The genes are TRBV7-8 and TRBJ1-1, with 7 bases aligning to TRBD1. The CDR3 is 15 amino acids. V shed 4 bases and J 2 bases; nucleotides not matched to a gene: 7. The germline gives CDR1 SGHVS, CDR2 FQNEAQ.

This CDR3 is CASSFGQRTNQPQHF. The CDR3 bases are TGTGCCAGCAGCTTCGGACAGCGAACAAATCAGCCCCAGCATTTT. The rearrangement joins TRBV11-2 to TRBJ1-5; D is possibly TRBD1 (6 bases). Trimming left V 3 bases short and J 4 bases short, with 13 bases between. The length of the CDR3 is 15 residues. Germline loops: CDR1 SGHAT, CDR2 FQNNGV.

The V call is TRBV18, the J call TRBJ1-1; TRBD1 agrees at 7 bases. Losses at the gene ends were 5 bases for V and 3 bases for J; bases not matched to a gene: 3. This CDR3 has 13 amino acids. In germline, CDR1 is KGHSH, CDR2 LQKENI. The CDR3 nucleotides read TGTGCCAGCTCAAACACAGGGGACACTGAAGCTTTCTTT. It specifies CASSNTGDTEAFF.

The V gene is TRBV19, the J gene TRBJ1-5, with D hard to call. This CDR3 has 12 residues. Germline loops: CDR1 LNHDA, CDR2 SQIVND (reference sequence). Trimming stripped 5 bases from V and 4 bases from J, with 6 bases between. CDR3 DNA sequence: TGTGCCAGTAGTCCGGGAAATCAGCCCCAGCATTTT. This sequence encodes CASSPGNQPQHF.